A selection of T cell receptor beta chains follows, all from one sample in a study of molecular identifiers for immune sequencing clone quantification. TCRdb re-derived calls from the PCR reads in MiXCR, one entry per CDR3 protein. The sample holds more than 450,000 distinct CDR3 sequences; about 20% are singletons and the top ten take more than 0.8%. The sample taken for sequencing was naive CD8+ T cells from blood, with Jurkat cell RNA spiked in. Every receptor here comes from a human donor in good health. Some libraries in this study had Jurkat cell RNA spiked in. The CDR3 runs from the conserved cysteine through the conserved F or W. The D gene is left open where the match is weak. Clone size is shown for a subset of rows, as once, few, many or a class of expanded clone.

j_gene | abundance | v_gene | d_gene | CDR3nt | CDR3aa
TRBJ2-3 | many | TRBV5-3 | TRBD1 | TGTGCCAGCAGCTTCGGGACAGGGCGCAAGTCGGATACGCAGTATTTT | CASSFGTGRKSDTQYF
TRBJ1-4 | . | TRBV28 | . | TGTGCCAGCAGCCCCGATGGGTCCTCGCCTAATGAAAAACTGTTTTTT | CASSPDGSSPNEKLFF
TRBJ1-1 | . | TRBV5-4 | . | TGTGCCAGCACCTTTTTTGGGGGCACTGAAGCTTTCTTT | CASTFFGGTEAFF
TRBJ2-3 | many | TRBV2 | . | TGTGCCAGCAGTGAAAGTGGCACAGATACGCAGTATTTT | CASSESGTDTQYF
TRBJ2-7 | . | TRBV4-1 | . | TGCGCCAGCAGCCAGGCCAGTGGTTACGAGCAGTACTTC | CASSQASGYEQYF
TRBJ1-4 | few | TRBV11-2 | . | TGTGCCAGCAGCCGGGACACTTCCGTGACGGGAGATGAAAAACTGTTTTTT | CASSRDTSVTGDEKLFF
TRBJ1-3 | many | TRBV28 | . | TGTGCCAGCAATTTAGGAGAAGGAAACACCATATATTTT | CASNLGEGNTIYF
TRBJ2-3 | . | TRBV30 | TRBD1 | TGTGCCTGGAGTGTGATAGGGGGCTTAGATACGCAGTATTTT | CAWSVIGGLDTQYF
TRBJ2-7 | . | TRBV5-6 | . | TGTGCCAGCGGCCCGGGACATAGCTCCTACGAGCAGTACTTC | CASGPGHSSYEQYF
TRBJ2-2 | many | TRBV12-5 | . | TGTGCTAGTGGTTTGGTACCGACTAGTCTTGCTCCCGGGGAGCTGTTTTTT | CASGLVPTSLAPGELFF
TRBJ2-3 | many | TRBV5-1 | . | TGCGCCAGCAGCCACGGGGACTTTCGGACAGATACGCAGTATTTT | CASSHGDFRTDTQYF
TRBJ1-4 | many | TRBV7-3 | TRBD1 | TGTGCCAGCAGCTCAAATCCGGGACAGTCAACTAATGAAAAACTGTTTTTT | CASSSNPGQSTNEKLFF
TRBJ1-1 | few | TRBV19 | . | TGTGCCAGTAGTATAGCCAGGACGGACACTGAAGCTTTCTTT | CASSIARTDTEAFF
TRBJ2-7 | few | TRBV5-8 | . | TGTGCCAGCCCCCCCTGGGTCGTTTCCTACGAGCAGTACTTC | CASPPWVVSYEQYF
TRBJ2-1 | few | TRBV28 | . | TGTGCCAGCAGTTCCCTGACACTGGGTTGGAATGAGCAGTTCTTC | CASSSLTLGWNEQFF
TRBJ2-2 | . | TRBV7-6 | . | TGTGCCAGCAGCTTAGCGGGAGAGGCCGGGGAGCTGTTTTTT | CASSLAGEAGELFF
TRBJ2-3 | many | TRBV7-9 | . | TGTGCCAGCATCGATGCAGGGGCTGGCACAGATACGCAGTATTTT | CASIDAGAGTDTQYF
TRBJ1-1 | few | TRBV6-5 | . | TGTGCCAGCAGTTACAGGGTCGGGGAGAACACTGAAGCTTTCTTT | CASSYRVGENTEAFF
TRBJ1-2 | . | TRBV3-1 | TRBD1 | TGTGCCAGCAGCCATGGGGACAGGGGAATCTTTGGCTACACCTTC | CASSHGDRGIFGYTF
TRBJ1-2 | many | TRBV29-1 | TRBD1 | TGCAGCGTTCTGACCCCGGACAGGGTCTATGGCTACACCTTC | CSVLTPDRVYGYTF
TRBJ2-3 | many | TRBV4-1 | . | TGCGCCAGCAGCCAAGGGGGGATGGGGAGAGATACGCAGTATTTT | CASSQGGMGRDTQYF
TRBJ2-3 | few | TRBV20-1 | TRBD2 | TGCAGTGCTAGAGACTCTAGCGGGCTGGGTTCAGATACGCAGTATTTT | CSARDSSGLGSDTQYF
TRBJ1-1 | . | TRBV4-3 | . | TGCGCCAGCAGCCAGGGTAGCGGTCAAGCTTTCTTT | CASSQGSGQAFF
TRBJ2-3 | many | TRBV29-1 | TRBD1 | TGCAGCGCCTCCGACAGGGGGGGCTTTAGCACAGATACGCAGTATTTT | CSASDRGGFSTDTQYF
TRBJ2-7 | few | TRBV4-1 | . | TGCGCCAGCAGCCAAAGGCAGCTTTACGAGCAGTACTTC | CASSQRQLYEQYF
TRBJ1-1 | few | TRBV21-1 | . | TGTGCCAGCAGCGATATAGCCGAGGCGCAGAACACTGAAGCTTTCTTT | CASSDIAEAQNTEAFF
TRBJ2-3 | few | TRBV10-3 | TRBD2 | TGTGCCATCAGTGAGTCAGGAGCGGGAGGTCCCACAGATACGCAGTATTTT | CAISESGAGGPTDTQYF
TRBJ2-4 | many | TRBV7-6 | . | TGTGCCAGCAGCTTAGCGATACTCCTAGCCAAAAACATTCAGTACTTC | CASSLAILLAKNIQYF
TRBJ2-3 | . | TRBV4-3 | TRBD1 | TGCGCCAGCAGCCAAGACCTAGCAGGGGGCGACCCCAGGGATACGCAGTATTTT | CASSQDLAGGDPRDTQYF
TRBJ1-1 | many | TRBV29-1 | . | TGCAGCGTCGATCACCCCCTGACAGTTGAAGCTTTCTTT | CSVDHPLTVEAFF
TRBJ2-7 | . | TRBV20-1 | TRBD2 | TGCAGTGCTAGGGTGACCCTAGCGGGAGAGTCCTACGAGCAGTACTTC | CSARVTLAGESYEQYF
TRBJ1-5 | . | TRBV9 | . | TGTGCCAGCAGCGAGGACGGCTTGAGCAATCAGCCCCAGCATTTT | CASSEDGLSNQPQHF
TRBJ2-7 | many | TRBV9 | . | TGTGCCAGCAGCGCCAGCCCGGGACATAATACCTACGAGCAGTACTTC | CASSASPGHNTYEQYF
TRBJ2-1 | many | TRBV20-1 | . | TGCAGTGCCCCTGCGACCCTTTCCTCCTACAATGAGCAGTTCTTC | CSAPATLSSYNEQFF
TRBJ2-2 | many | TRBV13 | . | TGTGCCAGCAGCTTCAGGGGCCTAGTTCCCGGGGAGCTGTTTTTT | CASSFRGLVPGELFF
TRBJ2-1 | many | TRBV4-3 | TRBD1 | TGCGCCAGCAGCCATGGGACAGGGGACTACAATGAGCAGTTCTTC | CASSHGTGDYNEQFF
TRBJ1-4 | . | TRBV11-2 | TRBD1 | TGTGCCAGCAGCTTATCGCGACAGGGCCACGATGAAAAACTGTTTTTT | CASSLSRQGHDEKLFF
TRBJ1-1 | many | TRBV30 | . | TGTGCCTGGAGTGTAGAGGGGAACACTGAAGCTTTCTTT | CAWSVEGNTEAFF
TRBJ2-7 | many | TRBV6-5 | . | TGTGCCAGCAGTACGACCTACGAGCAGTACTTC | CASSTTYEQYF
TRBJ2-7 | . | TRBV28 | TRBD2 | TGTGCCAGCAGTGTAGCGGGAGGGCCCTCCCACGAGCAGTACTTC | CASSVAGGPSHEQYF
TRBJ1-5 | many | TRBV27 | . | TGTGCCAGCAGTTTACGGGGCAATCAGCCCCAGCATTTT | CASSLRGNQPQHF
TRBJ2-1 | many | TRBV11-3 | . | TGTGCCAGCAGCAGTGACATCGACAATGAGCAGTTCTTC | CASSSDIDNEQFF
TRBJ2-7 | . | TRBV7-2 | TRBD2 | TGTGCCAGCAGCTCCCATTGGGAGGGGTTGTACTACGAGCAGTACTTC | CASSSHWEGLYYEQYF
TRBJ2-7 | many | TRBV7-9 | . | TGTGCCAGCAGCTGGGGACCACAGGGCTACGAGCAGTACTTC | CASSWGPQGYEQYF
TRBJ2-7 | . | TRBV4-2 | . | TGTGCCAGCAGCCAAGATCATGGCAGGGGCTGCTCCTACGAGCGGTACTTC | CASSQDHGRGCSYERYF
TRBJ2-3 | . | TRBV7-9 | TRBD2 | TGTGCCAGCAGCTCCCCGGGGATAGCGGGGGGACTTGGGGATACGCAGTATTTT | CASSSPGIAGGLGDTQYF
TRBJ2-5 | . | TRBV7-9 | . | TGTGCCAGCAGCTTTCTGGGGCCTCTAAGGGAGACCCAGTACTTC | CASSFLGPLRETQYF
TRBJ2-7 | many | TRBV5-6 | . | TGTGCCAGCACCCTAGGTGGTAGCTCCTACGAGCAGTACTTC | CASTLGGSSYEQYF
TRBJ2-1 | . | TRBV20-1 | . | TGCAGTGCTAGCCTTACTTCCTACAATGAGCAGTTCTTC | CSASLTSYNEQFF
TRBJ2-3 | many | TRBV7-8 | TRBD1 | TGTGCCAGCAGCCCGACGGGACAGGGCACAGATACGCAGTATTTT | CASSPTGQGTDTQYF